These T cell receptor beta chains were read from a single sample in a study of T cells after yellow fever vaccination. TCRdb reprocessed the 5' RACE reads with MiXCR, giving one entry per CDR3 protein. The table has 200,000 to 300,000 distinct CDR3 sequences, about 7% seen once. This specimen was CD4+ T cells sorted from PBMCs, taken 15 days after the yellow fever booster vaccination. The source of these receptors is a man younger than 40 who received the YFV17D yellow fever vaccine. Both conserved end residues are part of each CDR3. Fields, in order: D gene, V gene, CDR3 length, CDR3 protein. A D gene is named only where the DNA matches it firmly.

-	TRBV20-1	15	CSATTGISGNQPQHF
TRBD1	TRBV5-1	15	CASSSPDRGPGEQYF
-	TRBV7-2	13	CASSTSSGNTIYF
TRBD2	TRBV15	17	CATSRDLGTSDHNEQFF
TRBD1	TRBV7-9	17	CASSFYWTGASTDTQYF
-	TRBV19	15	CASSNRILSNQPQHF
-	TRBV6-5	16	CASSYSKLSSPGELFF
-	TRBV4-2	15	CASSPLGGGFHEQYF
-	TRBV10-3	19	CAISEFHGLQSSYNSPLHF
TRBD2	TRBV12-3/TRBV12-4	15	CASIKGLAGTDTQYF
TRBD1	TRBV20-1	13	CSVGQGQDQPQHF
-	TRBV7-9	13	CASSRRGDYGYTF
-	TRBV4-1	14	CASSQEWSSNEQFF
-	TRBV24-1	16	CATSDWGPVSYNEQFF
TRBD2	TRBV18	15	CASSIGLAGTYEQYF
-	TRBV24-1	14	CATSDLGGNNEQFF
-	TRBV28	15	CASSKPGRGLETQYF
TRBD2	TRBV12-3/TRBV12-4	15	CASSSLAASSYEQYF
-	TRBV27	15	CASSWKGASGEPQHF
TRBD1	TRBV20-1	16	CSARPPGQALLNTQYF
TRBD2	TRBV3-1	13	CASGGAGKETQYF
-	TRBV27	15	CASSLQDPSYNEQFF
-	TRBV7-8	12	CASSLVFTNIYF
-	TRBV7-2	12	CASSPGAYKQYF
-	TRBV12-3/TRBV12-4	17	CASSFRLVRPATGELFF
-	TRBV15	15	CATRGASTNTDTQYF
-	TRBV20-1	12	CSARGQPYEQYF
-	TRBV20-1	15	CSARDGEDLFNEQFF
TRBD1	TRBV12-3/TRBV12-4	18	CASSPTGTGGASPDTQYF